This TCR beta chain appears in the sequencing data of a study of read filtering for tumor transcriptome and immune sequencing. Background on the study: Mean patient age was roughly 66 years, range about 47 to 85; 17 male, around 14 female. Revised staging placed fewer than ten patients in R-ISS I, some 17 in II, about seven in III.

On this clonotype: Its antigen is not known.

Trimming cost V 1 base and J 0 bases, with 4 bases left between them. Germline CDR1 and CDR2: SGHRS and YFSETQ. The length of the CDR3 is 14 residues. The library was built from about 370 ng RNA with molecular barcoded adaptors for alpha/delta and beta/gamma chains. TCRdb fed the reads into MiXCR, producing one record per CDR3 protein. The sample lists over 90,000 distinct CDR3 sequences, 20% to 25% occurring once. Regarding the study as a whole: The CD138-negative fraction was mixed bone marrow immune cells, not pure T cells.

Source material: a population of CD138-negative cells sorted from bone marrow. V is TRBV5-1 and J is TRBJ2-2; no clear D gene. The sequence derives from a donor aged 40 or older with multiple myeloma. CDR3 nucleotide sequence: TGCGCCAGCAGCTTGTCGACGAACACCGGGGAGCTGTTTTTT. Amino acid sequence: CASSLSTNTGELFF.